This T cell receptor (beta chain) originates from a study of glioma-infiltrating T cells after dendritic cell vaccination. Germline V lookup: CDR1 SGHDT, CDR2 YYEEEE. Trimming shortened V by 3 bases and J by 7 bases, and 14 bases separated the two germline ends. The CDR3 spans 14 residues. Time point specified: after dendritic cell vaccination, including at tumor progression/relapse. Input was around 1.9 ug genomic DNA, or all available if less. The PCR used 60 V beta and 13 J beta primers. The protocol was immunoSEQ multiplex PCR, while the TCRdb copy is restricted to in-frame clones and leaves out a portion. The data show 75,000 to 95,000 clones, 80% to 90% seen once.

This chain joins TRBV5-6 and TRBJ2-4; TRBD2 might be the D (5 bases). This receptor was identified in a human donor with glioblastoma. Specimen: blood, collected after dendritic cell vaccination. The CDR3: CASSWAWGENIQYF. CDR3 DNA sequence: TGTGCCAGCAGCTGGGCGTGGGGAGAGAACATTCAGTACTTC.